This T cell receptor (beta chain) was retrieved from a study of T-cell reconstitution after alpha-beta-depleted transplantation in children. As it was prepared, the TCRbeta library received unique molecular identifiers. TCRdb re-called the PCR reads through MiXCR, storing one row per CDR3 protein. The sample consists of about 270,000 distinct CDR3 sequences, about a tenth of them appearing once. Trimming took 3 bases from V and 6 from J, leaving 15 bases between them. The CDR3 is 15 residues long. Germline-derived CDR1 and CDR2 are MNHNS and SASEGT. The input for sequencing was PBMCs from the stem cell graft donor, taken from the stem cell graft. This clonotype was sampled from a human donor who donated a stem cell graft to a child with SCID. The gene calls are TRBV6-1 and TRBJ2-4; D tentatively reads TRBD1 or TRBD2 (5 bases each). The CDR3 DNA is TGTGCCAGCAGTGACCCCAGGGTCGCGGGAAACATTCAGTACTTC. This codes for CASSDPRVAGNIQYF.